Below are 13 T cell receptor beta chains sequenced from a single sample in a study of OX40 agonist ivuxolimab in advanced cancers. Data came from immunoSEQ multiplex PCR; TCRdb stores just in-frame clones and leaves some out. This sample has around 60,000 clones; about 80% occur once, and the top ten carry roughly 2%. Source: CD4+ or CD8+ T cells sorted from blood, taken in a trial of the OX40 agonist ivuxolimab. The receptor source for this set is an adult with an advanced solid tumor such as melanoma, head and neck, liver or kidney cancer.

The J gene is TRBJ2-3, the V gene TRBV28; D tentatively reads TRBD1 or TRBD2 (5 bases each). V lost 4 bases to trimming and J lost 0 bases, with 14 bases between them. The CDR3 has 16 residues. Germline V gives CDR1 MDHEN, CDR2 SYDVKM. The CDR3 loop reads CASSSQGATSTDTQYF. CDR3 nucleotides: TGTGCCAGCAGTTCCCAGGGAGCCACTAGCACAGATACGCAGTATTTT.

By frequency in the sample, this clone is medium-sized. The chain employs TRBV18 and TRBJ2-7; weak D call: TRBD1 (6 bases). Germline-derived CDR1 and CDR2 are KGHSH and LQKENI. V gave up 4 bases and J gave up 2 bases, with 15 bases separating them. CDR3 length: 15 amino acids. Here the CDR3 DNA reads TGTGCCAGCTCACTAACCCGACAGGCCGCCTACGAGCAGTACTTC. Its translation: CASSLTRQAAYEQYF.

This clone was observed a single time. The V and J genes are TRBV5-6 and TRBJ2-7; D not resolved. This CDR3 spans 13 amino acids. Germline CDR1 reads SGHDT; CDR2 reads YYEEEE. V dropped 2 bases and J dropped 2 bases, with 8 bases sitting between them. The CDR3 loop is CASSFDGPYEQYF. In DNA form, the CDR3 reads TGTGCCAGCAGCTTCGACGGTCCCTACGAGCAGTACTTC.

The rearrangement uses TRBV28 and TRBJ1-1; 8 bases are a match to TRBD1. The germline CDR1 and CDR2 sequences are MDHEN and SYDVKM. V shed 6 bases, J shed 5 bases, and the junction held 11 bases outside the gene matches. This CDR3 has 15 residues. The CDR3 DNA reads TGTGCCAGCAGCAAGACAGGGGTCGTGAGAACTGAAGCTTTCTTT. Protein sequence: CASSKTGVVRTEAFF.

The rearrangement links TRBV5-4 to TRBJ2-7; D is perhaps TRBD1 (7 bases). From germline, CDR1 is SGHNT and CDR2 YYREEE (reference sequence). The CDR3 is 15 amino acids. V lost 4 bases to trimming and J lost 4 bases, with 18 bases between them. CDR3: CASSRQGGFVYEQYF. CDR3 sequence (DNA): TGTGCCAGCAGCAGACAGGGAGGCTTCGTGTACGAGCAGTACTTC.

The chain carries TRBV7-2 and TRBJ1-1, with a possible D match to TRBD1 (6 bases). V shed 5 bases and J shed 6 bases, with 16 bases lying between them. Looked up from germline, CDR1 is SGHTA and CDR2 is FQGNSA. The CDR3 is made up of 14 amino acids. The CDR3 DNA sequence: TGTGCCAGCAGCGGTTTCGGGGGGCGGGCTGAAGCTTTCTTT. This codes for CASSGFGGRAEAFF.

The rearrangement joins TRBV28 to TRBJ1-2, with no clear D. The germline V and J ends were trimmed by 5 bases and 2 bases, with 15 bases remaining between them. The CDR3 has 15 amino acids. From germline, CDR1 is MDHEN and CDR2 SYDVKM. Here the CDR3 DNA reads TGTGCCAGCAGTCTCCGGACCGTCCGAAACTATGGCTACACCTTC. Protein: CASSLRTVRNYGYTF.

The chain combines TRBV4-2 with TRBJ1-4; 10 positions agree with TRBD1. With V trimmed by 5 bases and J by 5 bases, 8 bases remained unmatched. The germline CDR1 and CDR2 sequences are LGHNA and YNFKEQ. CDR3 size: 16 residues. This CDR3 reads CASSSAAGQGNEKLFF. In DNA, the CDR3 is TGTGCCAGCAGCTCAGCGGCGGGACAGGGGAATGAAAAACTGTTTTTT.

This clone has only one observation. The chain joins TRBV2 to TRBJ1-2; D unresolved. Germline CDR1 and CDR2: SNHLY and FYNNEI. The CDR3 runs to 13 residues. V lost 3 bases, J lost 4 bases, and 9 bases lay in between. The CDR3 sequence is CASSEQEVYGYTF. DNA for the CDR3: TGTGCCAGCAGTGAGCAGGAAGTCTATGGCTACACCTTC.

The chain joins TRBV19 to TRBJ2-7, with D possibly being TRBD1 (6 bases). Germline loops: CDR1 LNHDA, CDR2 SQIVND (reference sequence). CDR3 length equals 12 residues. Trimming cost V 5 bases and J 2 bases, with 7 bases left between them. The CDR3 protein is CASSSGAYEQYF. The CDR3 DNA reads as TGTGCCAGTAGTTCAGGGGCCTACGAGCAGTACTTC.

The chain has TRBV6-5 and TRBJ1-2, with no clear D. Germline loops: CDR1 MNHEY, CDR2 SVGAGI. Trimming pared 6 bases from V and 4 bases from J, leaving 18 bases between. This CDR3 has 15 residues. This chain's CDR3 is CASSSVSLRTYGYTF. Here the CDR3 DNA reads TGTGCCAGCAGCTCAGTCTCACTACGTACCTATGGCTACACCTTC.

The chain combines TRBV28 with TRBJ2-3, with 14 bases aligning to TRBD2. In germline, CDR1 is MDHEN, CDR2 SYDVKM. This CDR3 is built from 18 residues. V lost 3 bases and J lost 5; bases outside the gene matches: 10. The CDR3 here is CASSFPNLTSGGEDTQYF. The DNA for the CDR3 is TGTGCCAGCAGTTTCCCCAACCTGACTAGCGGGGGGGAAGATACGCAGTATTTT.

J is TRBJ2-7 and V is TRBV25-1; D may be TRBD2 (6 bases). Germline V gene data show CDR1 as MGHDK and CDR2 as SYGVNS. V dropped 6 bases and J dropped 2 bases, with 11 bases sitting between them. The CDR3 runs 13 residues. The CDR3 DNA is TGTGCCAGCAGAGATCGGGAGACCTACGAGCAGTACTTC. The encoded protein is CASRDRETYEQYF.